These 7 T cell receptor beta chains originate from one sample sequenced in a study of cytomegalovirus exposure and HLA in healthy donors. Use of 60 Vbeta and 13 Jbeta primers characterized the PCR. Method: immunoSEQ multiplex PCR; TCRdb's copy keeps in-frame clones and lacks some. The sample holds around 70,000 clones. Sequenced input: PBMCs. All receptors derive from a boy aged 10-17 years in good health and CMV-seronegative.

The chain combines TRBV2 with TRBJ2-7; D is uncertain. Trimming left V 8 bases short and J 4 bases short, with 6 bases between. In germline, CDR1 is SNHLY, CDR2 FYNNEI. The CDR3 covers 10 residues. The CDR3 region is CASGPYEQYF. The CDR3 DNA reads as TGTGCCAGCGGGCCTTACGAGCAGTACTTC.

The V gene is TRBV6-1, the J gene TRBJ1-1; 8 nucleotides match TRBD1. J was trimmed by 3 bases and V by 1 base; bases with no gene match: 7. There are 16 residues in the CDR3. Germline values: CDR1 MNHNS, CDR2 SASEGT. CDR3: CASSEVPGGVDTEAFF. CDR3 DNA: TGTGCCAGCAGTGAAGTTCCAGGGGGCGTGGACACTGAAGCTTTCTTT.

V is TRBV29-1 and J is TRBJ2-4, with a weak D call TRBD1 (6 bases). V was clipped by 4 bases and J by 7 bases, with 14 bases between them. The V gene's germline CDR1 is SQVTM and CDR2 ANQGSEA. The CDR3 has 13 residues. The CDR3 loop reads CSVGGQPGNIQYF. CDR3 in DNA: TGCAGCGTTGGTGGACAGCCGGGGAACATTCAGTACTTC.

The chain couples TRBV5-1 to TRBJ1-2; D remains unclear. CDR3 size: 14 residues. The V end lost 5 bases, the J end lost 4 bases, and 15 bases lay between the germline ends. Per the germline V gene, CDR1 is SGHRS and CDR2 is YFSETQ. The CDR3 region is CASRPKPVGYGYTF. CDR3 nucleotides: TGCGCCAGCAGACCGAAGCCGGTTGGCTATGGCTACACCTTC. The complete variable domain, with remaining parts taken from reference TRBV5-1 and TRBJ1-2, reads KAGVTQTPRYLIKTRGQQVTLSCSPISGHRSVSWYQQTPGQGLQFLFEYFSETQRNKGNFPGRFSGRQFSNSRSEMNVSTLELGDSALYLCASRPKPVGYGYTFGSGTRLTVV.

The CDR3 is CASTPTGQYLGMNTEAFF. CDR3 nucleotides: TGTGCCAGTACCCCGACCGGACAGTACCTCGGAATGAACACTGAAGCTTTCTTT. V and J are TRBV19 and TRBJ1-1, with D possibly matching TRBD1 (6 bases). The CDR3 spans 18 residues. Trimming removed 7 bases at V and 0 bases at J, with 24 bases between. Germline CDR1 is LNHDA and CDR2 is SQIVND (reference sequence). The whole variable domain, remainder taken from reference TRBV19 and TRBJ1-1, is DGGITQSPKYLFRKEGQNVTLSCEQNLNHDAMYWYRQDPGQGLRLIYYSQIVNDFQKGDIAEGYSVSREKKESFPLTVTSAQKNPTAFYLCASTPTGQYLGMNTEAFFGQGTRLTVV.

The chain employs TRBV10-3 and TRBJ1-1; 9 bases are a match to TRBD1. The CDR3 extends over 15 amino acids. V shed 6 bases, J shed 3 bases, and the junction held 8 bases outside the gene matches. Germline assignment: CDR1 ENHRY and CDR2 SYGVKD. The CDR3 region is CAIRYRGLGDTEAFF. The CDR3 DNA follows: TGTGCCATCAGGTACAGGGGGCTAGGGGACACTGAAGCTTTCTTT.

J is TRBJ1-4 and V is TRBV14; D unclear. This CDR3 region has 16 residues. Trimming took 3 bases from V and 3 from J, leaving 14 bases between them. Germline V gene data show CDR1 as SGHDN and CDR2 as FVKESK. The DNA for the CDR3 is TGTGCCAGCAGCCACGGCGGCAGCAGAGCTAATGAAAAACTGTTTTTT. Translating gives CASSHGGSRANEKLFF.